One sample yielded the 11 T cell receptor beta chains listed below, sequenced in a study of beta chain features in type 1 diabetes. Expressed TCRB transcripts got sequenced, as all isolated RNA was reverse transcribed. Assay used: immunoSEQ multiplex PCR; TCRdb lists only in-frame clones, some missing. The sample holds 240,000 or so clones; around 68% are singletons and the top ten take about 0.051%. Sequenced material: naive CD4+ T cells from blood. Every receptor here comes from a man aged 25 to 45 in good health.

The V call is TRBV25-1, the J call TRBJ2-5; 8 bases are a match to TRBD1. The V segment lost 3 bases and the J segment 5 bases; nucleotides outside the gene matches: 14. The germline CDR1 and CDR2 sequences are MGHDK and SYGVNS. CDR3 length: 17 residues. As DNA, the CDR3 is TGTGCCAGCAGTGATCCGGACAGGGTAGACGGAAGCGAGACCCAGTACTTC. Its translation is CASSDPDRVDGSETQYF.

The gene calls are TRBV7-2 and TRBJ2-2; D is perhaps TRBD1 (5 bases). The CDR3 has 13 residues. Germline V gene data show CDR1 as SGHTA and CDR2 as FQGNSA. With 1 base removed from V and 6 bases from J, the gap between germline ends came to 6 bases. The CDR3 region is CASSLVGPGELFF. The CDR3, as DNA: TGTGCCAGCAGCTTAGTGGGGCCCGGGGAGCTGTTTTTT.

Of note for this clone: This sample also contains other DNA sequences that code for the same CDR3. This chain links TRBV30 with TRBJ2-2; D unresolved. This CDR3 region has 11 residues. The germline gives CDR1 GTSNPN, CDR2 SVGIG (reference sequence). V lost 2 bases and J lost 6, with 4 bases in between. CDR3 sequence (DNA): TGTGCCTGGAGTCGGTCCGGGGAGCTGTTTTTT. Translated: CAWSRSGELFF. Based on the CDR3 plus reference TRBV30 and TRBJ2-2, the full variable domain is SQTIHQWPATLVQPVGSPLSLECTVEGTSNPNLYWYRQAAGRGLQLLFYSVGIGQISSEVPQNLSASRPQDRQFILSSKKLLLSDSGFYLCAWSRSGELFFGEGSRLTVL.

V gene TRBV28 combines with J gene TRBJ2-7; the D gene is possibly TRBD2 (5 bases). Trimming removed 3 bases at V and 0 bases at J, with 9 bases between. The CDR3 spans 14 residues. From germline, CDR1 is MDHEN and CDR2 SYDVKM. CDR3 DNA: TGTGCCAGCAGTTTTCGGGGTATCTCCTACGAGCAGTACTTC. It encodes CASSFRGISYEQYF.

The sample holds a few counts of this clone. CDR3 nucleotides: TGTGCCAGCAGCTTGGGTTTTCGGAGAGGGGGCAATCAGCCCCAGCATTTT. Encoded protein: CASSLGFRRGGNQPQHF. V gene TRBV5-6 combines with J gene TRBJ1-5; perhaps TRBD1 as D (5 bases). V was clipped by 0 bases and J by 2 bases, with 15 bases between them. Germline V CDR1 and CDR2: SGHDT, YYEEEE. There are 17 residues in the CDR3.

V usage is TRBV7-2 and J usage is TRBJ2-5; a possible D gene is TRBD1 (5 bases). The CDR3 sequence is 14 residues long. V lost 2 bases, J lost 3 bases, and 10 bases lay in between. The V gene's germline CDR1 is SGHTA and CDR2 FQGNSA. The CDR3 DNA reads as TGTGCCAGCAGCTTACTGGGGCAGGAAGAGACCCAGTACTTC. It translates to CASSLLGQEETQYF.

V usage is TRBV29-1 and J usage is TRBJ2-1; D is perhaps TRBD1 or TRBD2 (5 bases each). The CDR3 is made up of 16 amino acids. In germline, CDR1 is SQVTM, CDR2 ANQGSEA. The V gene lost 0 bases and the J gene lost 0 bases, with 12 bases spanning the gap. DNA for the CDR3: TGCAGCGTTGAAGAGGGACGCAGTGACTCCTACAATGAGCAGTTCTTC. Translation gives CSVEEGRSDSYNEQFF.

The V and J genes are TRBV29-1 and TRBJ2-5; D is unclear. Germline V gene sequence: CDR1 SQVTM, CDR2 ANQGSEA. Trimming took off 1 base at V and 0 bases at J, with 15 bases between the two ends. The CDR3 spans 16 residues. CDR3 sequence reads: CSVEARRRGYQETQYF. For the CDR3, the DNA is TGCAGCGTTGAAGCCCGACGGCGAGGTTACCAAGAGACCCAGTACTTC.

The V call is TRBV11-2, the J call TRBJ2-3; 10 positions agree with TRBD2. Trimming took 5 bases from V and 4 from J; bases not matched to a gene: 9. CDR3 length: 16 residues. CDR1 is SGHAT, CDR2 FQNNGV, per germline. The CDR3, as DNA: TGTGCCAGCAGCAGACGACTAGCGGGTGGGCCAGATACGCAGTATTTT. Translating gives CASSRRLAGGPDTQYF.

V and J are TRBV7-9 and TRBJ2-3, with D hard to call. Deletions cut 5 bases from V and 3 bases from J, with 6 bases between. The length of the CDR3 is 12 residues. In germline, CDR1 is SEHNR, CDR2 FQNEAQ (reference sequence). The CDR3 DNA sequence: TGTGCCAGCAGCCCCCATACAGATACGCAGTATTTT. This sequence encodes CASSPHTDTQYF.

This chain connects TRBV7-6 to TRBJ2-3; D not resolved. In germline, CDR1 is SGHVS, CDR2 FNYEAQ. With 3 bases removed from V and 3 bases from J, the gap between germline ends came to 10 bases. The CDR3 consists of 14 residues. The CDR3 here is CASSLADLTDTQYF. The CDR3 DNA reads TGTGCCAGCAGCTTGGCGGACCTGACAGATACGCAGTATTTT.